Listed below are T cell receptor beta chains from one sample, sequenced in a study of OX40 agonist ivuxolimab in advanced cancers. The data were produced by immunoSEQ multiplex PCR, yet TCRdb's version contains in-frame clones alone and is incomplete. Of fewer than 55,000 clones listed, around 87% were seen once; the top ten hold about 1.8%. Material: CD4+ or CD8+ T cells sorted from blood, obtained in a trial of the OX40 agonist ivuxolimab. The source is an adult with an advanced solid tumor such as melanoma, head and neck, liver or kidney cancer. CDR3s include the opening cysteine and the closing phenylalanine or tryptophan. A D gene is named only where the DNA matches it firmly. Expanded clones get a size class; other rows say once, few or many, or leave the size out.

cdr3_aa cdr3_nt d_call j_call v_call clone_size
CASSLRRGGLTGTGELFF TGTGCCAGCAGCTTACGAAGGGGGGGACTAACGGGCACCGGGGAGCTGTTTTTT - TRBJ2-2 TRBV9 -
CATSLLRENTEAFF TGTGCCACCAGCCTCCTAAGGGAGAACACTGAAGCTTTCTTT - TRBJ1-1 TRBV15 -
CASRLGLAGTGELFF TGTGCCAGCAGACTGGGACTAGCGGGAACCGGGGAGCTGTTTTTT TRBD2 TRBJ2-2 TRBV4-2 -
CASSSGTPRANEQFF TGTGCCAGCAGTTCCGGGACTCCGAGGGCAAATGAGCAGTTCTTC - TRBJ2-1 TRBV2 -
CASSTTDVGARNTIYF TGTGCCAGCAGCACTACAGATGTGGGTGCCAGGAACACCATATATTTT - TRBJ1-3 TRBV11-2 -
CASSREETQYF TGTGCCAGCAGCCGCGAGGAGACCCAGTACTTC - TRBJ2-5 TRBV6-5 -
CASSWGTGRTSSYEQYF TGTGCCAGCAGCTGGGGGACAGGGAGGACTAGCAGCTACGAGCAGTACTTC - TRBJ2-7 TRBV7-8 -
CASSPQETQYF TGTGCCAGCTCACCACAAGAGACCCAGTACTTC - TRBJ2-5 TRBV18 once
CASRAYGGIQETQYF TGTGCCAGCAGAGCCTACGGGGGTATACAAGAGACCCAGTACTTC - TRBJ2-5 TRBV6-1 once
CASSIEQGGSQYF TGTGCCAGTAGTATTGAGCAGGGTGGGTCCCAGTACTTC - TRBJ2-5 TRBV19 -
CASRDRGHGYTF TGTGCCAGCAGAGACAGGGGGCATGGCTACACCTTC TRBD1 TRBJ1-2 TRBV6-4 -
CASSYSNSGGQPQHF TGTGCCAGCAGTTACTCGAATAGCGGGGGTCAGCCCCAGCATTTT - TRBJ1-5 TRBV6-5 once
CAWTLTGRSTGELFF TGTGCCTGGACTCTGACAGGGCGGTCCACCGGGGAGCTGTTTTTT TRBD1 TRBJ2-2 TRBV30 once
CASSLVEQTNSPLHF TGTGCCAGCAGCTTAGTCGAACAGACCAATTCACCCCTCCACTTT - TRBJ1-6 TRBV11-2 -
CASSPRDSQYEQYF TGTGCCAGCTCACCGAGGGACAGCCAGTACGAGCAGTACTTC TRBD1 TRBJ2-7 TRBV18 -
CASSIDETASQPQHF TGTGCCAGTAGTATAGATGAAACAGCGAGTCAGCCCCAGCATTTT - TRBJ1-5 TRBV19 -
CASSADRTGAKNIQYF TGTGCCAGCAGCGCTGACAGGACTGGAGCCAAAAACATTCAGTACTTC - TRBJ2-4 TRBV9 -
CASSPDRGGETQYF TGTGCCAGCAGCCCGGACAGGGGAGGCGAGACCCAGTACTTC TRBD1 TRBJ2-5 TRBV7-9 -
CASSQRTRKLSGNTIYF TGCGCCAGCAGCCAACGGACACGAAAGCTCTCTGGAAACACCATATATTTT - TRBJ1-3 TRBV5-1 -
CASSLGQGSYYEQYF TGTGCCAGCAGCTTGGGTCAGGGGTCCTACTACGAGCAGTACTTC - TRBJ2-7 TRBV7-7 -
CASNGYSNQPQHF TGTGCCAGTAACGGTTATAGCAATCAGCCCCAGCATTTT - TRBJ1-5 TRBV19 -
CASSSSGSTDTQYF TGCGCCAGCAGCTCTAGCGGGAGCACAGATACGCAGTATTTT TRBD2 TRBJ2-3 TRBV5-1 -
CASSLSGGSVEAFF TGTGCCAGCAGTTTGTCAGGGGGCTCGGTTGAAGCTTTCTTT TRBD1 TRBJ1-1 TRBV6-5 -
CASSAASGRQQFF TGTGCCAGCAGTGCGGCCTCGGGACGACAGCAGTTCTTC - TRBJ2-1 TRBV6-1 -
CASSLLAGMNEQFF TGTGCCAGCAGCTTGCTAGCGGGAATGAATGAGCAGTTCTTC TRBD2 TRBJ2-1 TRBV5-6 -
CASSFNMNTEAFF TGTGCCAGCAGCTTCAACATGAACACTGAAGCTTTCTTT - TRBJ1-1 TRBV11-3 -
CASSAGTGGGRYSNQPQHF TGTGCCAGCAGTGCCGGGACAGGGGGCGGGCGATATAGCAATCAGCCCCAGCATTTT TRBD1 TRBJ1-5 TRBV2 -
CASSIQQGAHYGYTF TGTGCCAGCAGCATCCAACAGGGGGCGCACTATGGCTACACCTTC TRBD1 TRBJ1-2 TRBV28 once
CAHRSEYSNQPQHF TGTGCCCACCGGTCAGAGTATAGCAATCAGCCCCAGCATTTT - TRBJ1-5 TRBV28 few
CASSIAGRYNEQFF TGTGCCAGTAGTATAGCGGGGAGATACAATGAGCAGTTCTTC - TRBJ2-1 TRBV19 -
CASSFQGQGMNTEAFF TGTGCCAGCAGTTTCCAAGGACAGGGGATGAACACTGAAGCTTTCTTT TRBD1 TRBJ1-1 TRBV28 -
CASRNPPGRATF TGTGCCAGCAGAAACCCCCCAGGGAGGGCCACCTTC - TRBJ1-2 TRBV6-5 few
CATSGTAGRNEQFF TGTGCCACCAGCGGGACGGCCGGCCGCAATGAGCAGTTCTTC - TRBJ2-1 TRBV15 -
CASSTPAANTGELFF TGTGCCAGCAGCACCCCGGCCGCGAACACCGGGGAGCTGTTTTTT - TRBJ2-2 TRBV9 -
CASTGDNYNEQFF TGTGCCAGCACCGGGGACAACTACAATGAGCAGTTCTTC - TRBJ2-1 TRBV6-5 -
CASRGQLNTEAFF TGTGCCAGTCGTGGACAGTTGAACACTGAAGCTTTCTTT - TRBJ1-1 TRBV19 -
CASSRPGTGVDEQYF TGTGCCAGCAGTCGGCCCGGGACAGGGGTGGACGAGCAGTACTTC TRBD1 TRBJ2-7 TRBV28 -
CASSQGTGAGETQYF TGTGCCAGCAGCCAAGGGACAGGGGCGGGGGAGACCCAGTACTTC TRBD1 TRBJ2-5 TRBV4-2 -
CASSFRIRDGGKLFF TGTGCCAGCAGTTTTAGGATTCGCGACGGTGGGAAACTGTTTTTT - TRBJ1-4 TRBV28 once
CASSRTLGQGYNEQFF TGTGCCAGCAGCCGAACGTTGGGACAGGGCTACAATGAGCAGTTCTTC TRBD1 TRBJ2-1 TRBV7-8 -
CASSSGSHSGANVLTF TGTGCCAGCAGCTCGGGGAGTCACTCTGGGGCCAACGTCCTGACTTTC - TRBJ2-6 TRBV5-4 -
CASTTSGMSNEQFF TGCGCCAGCACCACTAGCGGGATGTCCAATGAGCAGTTCTTC TRBD2 TRBJ2-1 TRBV10-1 -
CASSLASGRSQETQYF TGCGCCAGCAGCTTGGCTAGCGGACGATCACAAGAGACCCAGTACTTC TRBD2 TRBJ2-5 TRBV5-1 -
CASTSQGSTEAFF TGTGCCAGCACGTCGCAGGGTAGCACTGAAGCTTTCTTT - TRBJ1-1 TRBV6-6 -
CSVARDSYGYTF TGCAGCGTTGCCCGGGATTCCTATGGCTACACCTTC - TRBJ1-2 TRBV29-1 -
CASSPQQGYTEAFF TGTGCCAGCAGCCCCCAACAGGGTTACACTGAAGCTTTCTTT - TRBJ1-1 TRBV7-9 -
CASSPRGAGPNTGELFF TGTGCCAGCAGCCCCCGGGGGGCGGGGCCGAACACCGGGGAGCTGTTTTTT - TRBJ2-2 TRBV5-8 once
CASSLSGLTGGEKLFF TGTGCCAGCAGTTTATCTGGACTTACGGGGGGGGAAAAACTGTTTTTT - TRBJ1-4 TRBV28 -
CASRLTSGDYTGELFF TGCGCCAGCAGGCTTACTAGCGGGGACTACACCGGGGAGCTGTTTTTT TRBD2 TRBJ2-2 TRBV5-1 -
CASSYSREGVGNTIYF TGTGCCAGCAGTTACTCGAGAGAGGGGGTTGGAAACACCATATATTTT - TRBJ1-3 TRBV6-5 -
CASSPGTGRTAAVEAFF TGTGCCAGCAGCCCCGGGACAGGGCGAACGGCTGCGGTTGAAGCTTTCTTT TRBD1 TRBJ1-1 TRBV5-4 -
CAWSVLGDGYTF TGTGCCTGGAGTGTATTGGGCGATGGCTACACCTTC - TRBJ1-2 TRBV30 -
CASSGKGANEQFF TGTGCCAGCAGTGGCAAGGGGGCGAATGAGCAGTTCTTC TRBD1 TRBJ2-1 TRBV6-5 -
CASSYNAFSGNTIYF TGTGCCAGCAGTTATAATGCTTTCTCTGGAAACACCATATATTTT - TRBJ1-3 TRBV6-5 -